Listed below are T cell receptor beta chains from one sample, sequenced in a study of blood T cell repertoires in COVID-19. Libraries were prepared by immunoSEQ multiplex PCR; TCRdb keeps only in-frame clonotypes and omits some of them. The data hold 150,000 to 200,000 clones, with around 81% observed a single time. Material for sequencing was peripheral blood. All receptors derive from a woman older than 75 with COVID-19, enrolled during active disease. The CDR3 runs from the conserved cysteine through the conserved F or W. The D gene is left open where the match is weak. Clone size is not always given. Where it is, it says once, few, many or a class for expanded clones.

V: TRBV7-2
D: -
size: -
J: TRBJ1-1
CDR3: CASSSTGNTEAFF
DNA: TGTGCCAGCAGCTCGACAGGTAACACTGAAGCTTTCTTT

V: TRBV11-2
D: TRBD1
size: -
J: TRBJ2-3
CDR3: CASSHGQGADTQYF
DNA: TGTGCCAGCAGCCACGGACAGGGTGCTGATACGCAGTATTTT

V: TRBV5-5
D: -
size: few
J: TRBJ1-5
CDR3: CASSRGGQRNQPQHF
DNA: TGTGCCAGCAGCCGTGGAGGGCAACGGAATCAGCCCCAGCATTTT

V: TRBV5-1
D: -
size: -
J: TRBJ2-7
CDR3: CASRSGSGSYEQYF
DNA: TGCGCCAGCAGGTCCGGGAGTGGGTCCTACGAGCAGTACTTC

V: TRBV24-1
D: TRBD2
size: few
J: TRBJ2-1
CDR3: CATSDLATGTSRDEQFF
DNA: TGTGCCACCAGTGATCTAGCCACCGGGACTAGCAGGGATGAGCAGTTCTTC

V: TRBV5-1
D: -
size: -
J: TRBJ1-5
CDR3: CASSLDAGSDQPQHF
DNA: TGCGCCAGCAGCTTGGATGCAGGTTCCGATCAGCCCCAGCATTTT

V: TRBV2
D: TRBD2
size: -
J: TRBJ2-5
CDR3: CASIHERTRQETQYF
DNA: TGTGCCAGCATCCACGAAAGGACTAGACAAGAGACCCAGTACTTC

V: TRBV5-1
D: -
size: -
J: TRBJ2-1
CDR3: CASSHNYNEQFF
DNA: TGCGCCAGCAGCCACAACTACAATGAGCAGTTCTTC

V: TRBV19
D: -
size: -
J: TRBJ1-2
CDR3: CASSRAGFGYGYTF
DNA: TGTGCCAGTAGTAGGGCAGGGTTCGGCTATGGCTACACCTTC

V: TRBV6-1
D: -
size: few
J: TRBJ1-3
CDR3: CASSEVGNTIYF
DNA: TGTGCCAGCAGTGAAGTAGGAAACACCATATATTTT

V: TRBV5-1
D: TRBD2
size: once
J: TRBJ2-5
CDR3: CASSLAGGETQYF
DNA: TGCGCCAGCAGCTTGGCCGGGGGGGAGACCCAGTACTTC

V: TRBV6-5
D: TRBD1
size: few
J: TRBJ1-2
CDR3: CASSSPTTGAYGYTF
DNA: TGTGCCAGCAGTTCCCCCACGACAGGGGCCTATGGCTACACCTTC

V: TRBV19
D: -
size: -
J: TRBJ1-1
CDR3: CASRPVMNTEAFF
DNA: TGTGCCAGTAGGCCAGTGATGAACACTGAAGCTTTCTTT

V: TRBV4-3
D: -
size: -
J: TRBJ1-4
CDR3: CASSRQVATNEKLFF
DNA: TGCGCCAGCAGCCGTCAGGTTGCAACTAATGAAAAACTGTTTTTT

V: TRBV6-5
D: TRBD1
size: -
J: TRBJ1-5
CDR3: CAGGRSGNQPQHF
DNA: TGTGCAGGGGGCAGAAGTGGCAATCAGCCCCAGCATTTT

V: TRBV7-9
D: TRBD2
size: -
J: TRBJ2-3
CDR3: CASSLGPLADTDTQYF
DNA: TGTGCCAGCAGCTTAGGGCCCCTAGCGGACACAGATACGCAGTATTTT

V: TRBV5-1
D: -
size: -
J: TRBJ1-2
CDR3: CASSFYSRGEGYNYGYTF
DNA: TGCGCCAGCAGCTTTTATTCCAGGGGAGAGGGGTATAACTATGGCTACACCTTC

V: TRBV7-2
D: -
size: -
J: TRBJ1-6
CDR3: CASSTLSDSPLHF
DNA: TGTGCCAGCAGCACGTTATCGGATTCACCCCTCCACTTT

V: TRBV18
D: -
size: -
J: TRBJ2-7
CDR3: CASSPQGGSDAYEQYF
DNA: TGTGCCAGCTCACCACAGGGGGGGTCCGACGCCTACGAGCAGTACTTC

V: TRBV29-1
D: TRBD1
size: -
J: TRBJ2-1
CDR3: CSVSGTGGWNEQFF
DNA: TGCAGCGTCTCCGGGACAGGGGGATGGAATGAGCAGTTCTTC

V: TRBV6-5
D: TRBD2
size: -
J: TRBJ2-2
CDR3: CASSPGLAGGELFF
DNA: TGTGCCAGCAGTCCAGGACTAGCGGGGGGGGAGCTGTTTTTT

V: TRBV7-9
D: TRBD2
size: -
J: TRBJ2-1
CDR3: CASSYSSGGAHEQFF
DNA: TGTGCCAGCAGCTATTCTAGCGGGGGGGCCCATGAGCAGTTCTTC

V: TRBV7-6
D: -
size: -
J: TRBJ2-7
CDR3: CASSLAGGQGGYYEQYF
DNA: TGTGCCAGCAGCTTAGCGGGAGGTCAAGGGGGCTACTACGAGCAGTACTTC

V: TRBV18
D: -
size: -
J: TRBJ1-1
CDR3: CASSPSGFNTEAFF
DNA: TGTGCCAGCTCACCCTCGGGGTTTAACACTGAAGCTTTCTTT

V: TRBV2
D: -
size: -
J: TRBJ1-5
CDR3: CASRLGPNQPQHF
DNA: TGTGCCAGCAGGCTGGGCCCTAATCAGCCCCAGCATTTT

V: TRBV5-4
D: TRBD1
size: -
J: TRBJ2-1
CDR3: CASSSGQGNEQFF
DNA: TGTGCCAGCAGTTCTGGACAGGGCAATGAGCAGTTCTTC

V: TRBV7-9
D: -
size: -
J: TRBJ1-2
CDR3: CALRVTNYGYTF
DNA: TGTGCCCTGCGGGTTACTAACTATGGCTACACCTTC

V: TRBV28
D: -
size: -
J: TRBJ2-5
CDR3: CASSFAYQRAQKETQYF
DNA: TGTGCCAGCAGTTTCGCTTACCAGCGGGCACAAAAAGAGACCCAGTACTTC

V: TRBV10-3
D: TRBD1
size: once
J: TRBJ1-1
CDR3: CAISGQGRGNTEAFF
DNA: TGTGCCATCAGTGGACAGGGGAGGGGGAACACTGAAGCTTTCTTT

V: TRBV7-2
D: TRBD2
size: -
J: TRBJ2-5
CDR3: CASSPRLAGEQETQYF
DNA: TGTGCCAGCAGCCCGCGACTAGCGGGTGAACAAGAGACCCAGTACTTC

V: TRBV7-9
D: TRBD2
size: -
J: TRBJ2-1
CDR3: CASSRPERGTYNEQFF
DNA: TGTGCCAGCAGCCGCCCCGAGCGGGGGACCTACAATGAGCAGTTCTTC

V: TRBV7-2
D: TRBD1
size: -
J: TRBJ1-2
CDR3: CASSLGTGIRYTF
DNA: TGTGCCAGCAGCTTAGGGACAGGTATCCGCTACACCTTC

V: TRBV24-1
D: TRBD1
size: once
J: TRBJ2-1
CDR3: CATSDFALDRVGNEQFF
DNA: TGTGCCACCAGTGATTTTGCCTTGGACAGGGTGGGCAATGAGCAGTTCTTC

V: TRBV18
D: TRBD1
size: -
J: TRBJ1-4
CDR3: CASSTRQGATNEKLFF
DNA: TGTGCCAGCTCAACTCGACAGGGAGCAACTAATGAAAAACTGTTTTTT

V: TRBV5-4
D: TRBD1
size: -
J: TRBJ2-6
CDR3: CATQGAGANVLTF
DNA: TGTGCCACACAGGGGGCTGGGGCCAACGTCCTGACTTTC

V: TRBV13
D: TRBD1
size: -
J: TRBJ1-2
CDR3: CASSFTGQGAGYGYTF
DNA: TGTGCCAGCAGCTTCACGGGACAGGGGGCAGGCTATGGCTACACCTTC

V: TRBV10-1
D: -
size: -
J: TRBJ2-7
CDR3: CARGRNEQYF
DNA: TGCGCCAGGGGGCGGAACGAGCAGTACTTC

V: TRBV5-1
D: TRBD1
size: -
J: TRBJ1-1
CDR3: CASSVGQGATEAFF
DNA: TGCGCCAGCAGCGTGGGACAGGGGGCGACGGAAGCTTTCTTT

V: TRBV4-1
D: TRBD1
size: -
J: TRBJ1-3
CDR3: CASSQGTGGAGNTIYF
DNA: TGCGCCAGCAGCCAAGGGACAGGGGGCGCTGGAAACACCATATATTTT

V: TRBV3-1/TRBV3-2
D: -
size: once
J: TRBJ2-7
CDR3: CASSQVGTKEQYF
DNA: TGTGCCAGCAGCCAAGTTGGGACAAAGGAGCAGTACTTC

V: TRBV2
D: -
size: -
J: TRBJ1-1
CDR3: CASSERTGGTEAFF
DNA: TGTGCCAGCAGTGAACGAACGGGAGGGACTGAAGCTTTCTTT

V: TRBV5-1
D: TRBD1
size: -
J: TRBJ1-2
CDR3: CASSYTGGYGYTF
DNA: TGCGCCAGCAGCTATACAGGGGGCTATGGCTACACCTTC

V: TRBV5-8
D: -
size: -
J: TRBJ1-2
CDR3: CASSSKGLIYGYTF
DNA: TGTGCCAGCAGCTCGAAAGGACTGATTTATGGCTACACCTTC

V: TRBV5-6
D: TRBD1
size: -
J: TRBJ1-5
CDR3: CASSSTGVSNQPQHF
DNA: TGTGCCAGCAGCTCAACAGGGGTAAGCAATCAGCCCCAGCATTTT

V: TRBV4-2
D: -
size: -
J: TRBJ1-6
CDR3: CASSQDQGHRLNSPLHF
DNA: TGTGCCAGCAGCCAAGATCAGGGGCACAGACTCAATTCACCCCTCCACTTT

V: TRBV13
D: -
size: once
J: TRBJ2-5
CDR3: CASSPTGTSGQETQYF
DNA: TGTGCCAGCAGCCCGACCGGGACATCGGGCCAAGAGACCCAGTACTTC

V: TRBV5-1
D: TRBD1
size: few
J: TRBJ2-6
CDR3: CASSPGTGSSGANVLTF
DNA: TGCGCCAGCAGCCCCGGGACAGGGTCGTCCGGGGCCAACGTCCTGACTTTC

V: TRBV5-1
D: -
size: -
J: TRBJ2-4
CDR3: CASSVSSGDIQYF
DNA: TGCGCCAGCAGCGTAAGCTCGGGGGACATTCAGTACTTC

V: TRBV24-1
D: -
size: -
J: TRBJ2-2
CDR3: CATSEPQGSGGELFF
DNA: TGTGCCACCAGTGAACCCCAGGGGTCCGGCGGGGAGCTGTTTTTT

V: TRBV20-1
D: TRBD2
size: -
J: TRBJ2-1
CDR3: CSASRMTGGLTDEQFF
DNA: TGCAGTGCTAGTCGTATGACGGGGGGGCTTACGGATGAGCAGTTCTTC

V: TRBV5-4
D: TRBD1
size: -
J: TRBJ1-2
CDR3: CAGMDRGGGYTF
DNA: TGTGCCGGGATGGACAGGGGCGGTGGCTACACCTTC

V: TRBV19
D: -
size: -
J: TRBJ2-1
CDR3: CATRGGSGYNEQFF
DNA: TGTGCCACCAGGGGAGGGAGCGGCTACAATGAGCAGTTCTTC

V: TRBV5-5
D: TRBD2
size: -
J: TRBJ2-1
CDR3: CASSPRREAYNEQFF
DNA: TGTGCCAGCAGCCCACGACGGGAGGCATACAATGAGCAGTTCTTC

V: TRBV4-3
D: TRBD2
size: -
J: TRBJ2-3
CDR3: CASSYNGAGGPLDTQYF
DNA: TGCGCCAGCAGCTACAACGGTGCGGGGGGGCCCCTAGATACGCAGTATTTT